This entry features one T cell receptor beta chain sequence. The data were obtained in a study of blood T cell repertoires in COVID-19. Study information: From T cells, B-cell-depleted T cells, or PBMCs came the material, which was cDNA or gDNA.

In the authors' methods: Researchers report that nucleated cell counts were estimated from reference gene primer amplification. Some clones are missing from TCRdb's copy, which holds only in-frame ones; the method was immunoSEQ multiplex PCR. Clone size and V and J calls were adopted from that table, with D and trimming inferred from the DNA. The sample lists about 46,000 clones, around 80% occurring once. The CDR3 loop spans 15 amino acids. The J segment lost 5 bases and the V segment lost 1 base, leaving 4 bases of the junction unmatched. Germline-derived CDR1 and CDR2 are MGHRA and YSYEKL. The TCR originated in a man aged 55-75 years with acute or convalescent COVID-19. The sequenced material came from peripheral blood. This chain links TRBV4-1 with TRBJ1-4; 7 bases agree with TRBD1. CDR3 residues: CASSQGVGGNEKLFF. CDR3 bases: TGCGCCAGCAGCCAAGGTGTAGGGGGCAATGAAAAACTGTTTTTT.